This T cell receptor (beta chain) was recovered during a study of cytomegalovirus exposure and HLA in healthy donors. Study-level points and caveats: By HLA locus, TCR association rates varied in a later analysis, with DRB1 showing the most and HLA-C the fewest. The classifier, whose performance was assessed in both the original and validation cohorts, reportedly diagnosed cytomegalovirus status with high specificity and sensitivity.

Primers: 60 Vbeta forward and 13 Jbeta reverse. Here immunoSEQ multiplex PCR was the method, and the copy in TCRdb shows in-frame clones only, minus some. The sample has just over 80,000 clones, over 70% seen once; the top ten hold 5.9%. This clone was recorded only once. The antigen remains unidentified. The TCR comes from a man younger than 35 in good health and CMV-seropositive. The material sequenced was PBMCs.

CDR3 residues: CASSYSGGASEKLFF. The CDR3 coding sequence is TGTGCCAGCAGTTACTCGGGGGGGGCTAGTGAAAAACTGTTTTTT. The V and J genes are TRBV6-5 and TRBJ1-4; perhaps TRBD1 as D (6 bases). The CDR3 has 15 residues. Germline-derived CDR1 and CDR2 are MNHEY and SVGAGI. Trimming took 0 bases from V and 7 from J, leaving 12 bases between them.